This TCR beta chain was captured by sequencing in a study of blood T cell repertoires in COVID-19. Participant-reported clinical history was the basis for cohort assignment. Profiled with immunoSEQ multiplex PCR; TCRdb holds only in-frame clones, not every one. The sample contains some 200,000 clones, 80% to 85% of which appear only once. The CDR3 is made up of 16 amino acids. V lost 4 bases to trimming and J lost 2 bases; unmatched junction nucleotides: 9. The chain has TRBV5-3 and TRBJ1-3; 7 bases line up with TRBD1. TRBV5-3 carries the ORF label, with uncertain function. Sequenced input: PBMCs or T cells enriched from blood (not recorded which). The receptor's source is a woman aged 50 to 60 with acute COVID-19. In nucleotides, the CDR3 is TGTGCCAGAAGCGCGAACATCCAGGGGGCTGGAAACACCATATATTTT. Translated: CARSANIQGAGNTIYF.